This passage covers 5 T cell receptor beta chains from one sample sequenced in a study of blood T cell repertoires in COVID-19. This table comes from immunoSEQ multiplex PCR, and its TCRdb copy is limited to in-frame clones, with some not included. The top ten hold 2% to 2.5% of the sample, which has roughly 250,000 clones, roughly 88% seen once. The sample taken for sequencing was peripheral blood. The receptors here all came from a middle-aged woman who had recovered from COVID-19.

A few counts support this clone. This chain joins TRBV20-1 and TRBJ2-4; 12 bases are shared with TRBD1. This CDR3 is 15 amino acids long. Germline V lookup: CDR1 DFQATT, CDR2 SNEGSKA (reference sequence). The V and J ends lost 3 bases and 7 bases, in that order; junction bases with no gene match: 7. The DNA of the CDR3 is TGCAGTGCTAGTAAGGGACAGGGGGCGCGGAACATTCAGTACTTC. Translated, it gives CSASKGQGARNIQYF.

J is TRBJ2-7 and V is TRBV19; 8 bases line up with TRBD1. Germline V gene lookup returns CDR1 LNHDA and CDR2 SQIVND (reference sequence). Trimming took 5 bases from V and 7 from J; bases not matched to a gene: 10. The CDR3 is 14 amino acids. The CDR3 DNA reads TGTGCCAGTAGTCTGCCGGGACAGGCCCGGGAGCAGTACTTC. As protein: CASSLPGQAREQYF.

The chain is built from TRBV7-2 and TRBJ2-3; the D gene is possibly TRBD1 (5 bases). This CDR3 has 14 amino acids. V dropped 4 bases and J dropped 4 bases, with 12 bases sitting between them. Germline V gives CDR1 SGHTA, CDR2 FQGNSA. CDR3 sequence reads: CASSSQVGPDTQYF. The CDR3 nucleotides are TGTGCCAGCAGCTCACAGGTTGGGCCAGATACGCAGTATTTT.

CDR3 sequence: CASSLEGGGGYTF. CDR3 DNA sequence: TGTGCCAGCAGCTTAGAGGGCGGGGGTGGCTACACCTTC. The chain uses TRBV7-9 and TRBJ1-2, with a possible D match to TRBD1 (5 bases). Germline CDR1 SEHNR, CDR2 FQNEAQ (reference sequence). This CDR3 is built from 13 residues. Trimming cost V 1 base and J 7 bases, with 10 bases left between them. Supplemented by reference TRBV7-9 and TRBJ1-2, the full variable domain reads DTGVSQNPRHKITKRGQNVTFRCDPISEHNRLYWYRQTLGQGPEFLTYFQNEAQLEKSRLLSDRFSAERPKGSFSTLEIQRTEQGDSAMYLCASSLEGGGGYTFGSGTRLTVV.

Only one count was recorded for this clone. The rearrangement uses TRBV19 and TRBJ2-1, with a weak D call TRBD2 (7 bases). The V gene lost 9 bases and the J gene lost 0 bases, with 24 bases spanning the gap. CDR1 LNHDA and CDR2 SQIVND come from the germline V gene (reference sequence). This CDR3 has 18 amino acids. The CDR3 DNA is TGTGCCAGCAAGGGCCGGGGGCTAGCGGACCACTCCTACAATGAGCAGTTCTTC. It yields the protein CASKGRGLADHSYNEQFF.